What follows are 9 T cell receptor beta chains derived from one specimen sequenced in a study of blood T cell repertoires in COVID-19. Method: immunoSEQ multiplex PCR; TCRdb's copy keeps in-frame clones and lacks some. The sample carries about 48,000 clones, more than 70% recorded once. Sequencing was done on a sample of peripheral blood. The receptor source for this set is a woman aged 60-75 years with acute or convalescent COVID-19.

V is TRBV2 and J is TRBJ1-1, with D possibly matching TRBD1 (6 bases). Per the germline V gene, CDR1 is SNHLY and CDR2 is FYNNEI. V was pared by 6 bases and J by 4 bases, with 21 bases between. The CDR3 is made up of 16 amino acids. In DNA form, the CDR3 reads TGTGCCAGCAGATTTGAAGGGGGGGCCGGAGGCACTGAAGCTTTCTTT. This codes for CASRFEGGAGGTEAFF.

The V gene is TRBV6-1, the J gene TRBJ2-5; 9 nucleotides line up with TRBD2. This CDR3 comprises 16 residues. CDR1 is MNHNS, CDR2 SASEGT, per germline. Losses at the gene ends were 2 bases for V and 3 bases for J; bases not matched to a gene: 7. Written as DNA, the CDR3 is TGTGCCAGCAGTGAACCCCGAGCTAGCGGGAAAGAGACCCAGTACTTC. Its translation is CASSEPRASGKETQYF.

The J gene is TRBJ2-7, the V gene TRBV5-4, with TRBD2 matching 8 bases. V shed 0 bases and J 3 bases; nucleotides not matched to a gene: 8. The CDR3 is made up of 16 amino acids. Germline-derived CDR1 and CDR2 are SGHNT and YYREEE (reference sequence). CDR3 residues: CASSLALASGGYEQYF. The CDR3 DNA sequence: TGTGCCAGCAGCTTGGCTCTAGCGAGCGGGGGCTACGAGCAGTACTTC.

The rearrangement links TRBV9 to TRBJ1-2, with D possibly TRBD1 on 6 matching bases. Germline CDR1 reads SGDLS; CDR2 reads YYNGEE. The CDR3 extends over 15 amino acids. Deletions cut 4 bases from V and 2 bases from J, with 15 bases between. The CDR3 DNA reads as TGTGCCAGCAGCCCCTTAGGGGGAAACAACTATGGCTACACCTTC. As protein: CASSPLGGNNYGYTF.

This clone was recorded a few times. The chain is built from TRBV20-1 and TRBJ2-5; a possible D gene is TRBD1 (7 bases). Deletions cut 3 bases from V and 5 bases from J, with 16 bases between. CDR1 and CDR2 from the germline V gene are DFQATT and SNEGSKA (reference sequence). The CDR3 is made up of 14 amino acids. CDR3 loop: CSASFSGGTETQYF. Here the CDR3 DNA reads TGCAGTGCTAGTTTCTCAGGGGGGACGGAGACCCAGTACTTC.

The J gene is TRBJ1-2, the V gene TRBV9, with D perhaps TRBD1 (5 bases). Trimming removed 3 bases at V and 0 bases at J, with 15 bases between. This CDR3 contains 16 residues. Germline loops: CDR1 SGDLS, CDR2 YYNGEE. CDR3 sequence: CASSASQQASNYGYTF. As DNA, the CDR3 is TGTGCCAGCAGCGCATCCCAACAGGCCTCTAACTATGGCTACACCTTC.

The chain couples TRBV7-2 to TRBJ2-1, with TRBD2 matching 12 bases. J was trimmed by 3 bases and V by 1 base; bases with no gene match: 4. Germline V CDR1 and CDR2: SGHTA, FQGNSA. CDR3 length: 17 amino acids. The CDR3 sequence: CASSLDRLAGVYNEQFF. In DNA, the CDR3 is TGTGCCAGCAGCTTAGACCGACTAGCGGGAGTCTACAATGAGCAGTTCTTC.

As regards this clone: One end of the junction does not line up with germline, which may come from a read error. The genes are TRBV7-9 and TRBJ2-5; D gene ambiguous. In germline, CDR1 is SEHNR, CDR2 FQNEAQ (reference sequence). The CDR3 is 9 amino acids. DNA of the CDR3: TGCGGAGTACAAGAGACCCAGTACTTC. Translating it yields CGVQETQYF.

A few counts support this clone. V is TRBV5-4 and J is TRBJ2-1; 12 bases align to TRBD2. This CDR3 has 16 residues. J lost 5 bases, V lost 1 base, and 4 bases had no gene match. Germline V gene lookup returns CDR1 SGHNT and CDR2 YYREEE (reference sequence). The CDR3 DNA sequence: TGTGCCAGCAGCTTGCCCCCTAGCGGGGGGGACAATGAGCAGTTCTTC. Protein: CASSLPPSGGDNEQFF.